This TCR beta chain was retrieved from a study of T cells in Graves' hyperthyroidism and ophthalmopathy. This clonotype was observed at least ten times. What it recognizes is unknown. Absence of ophthalmopathy progression within 18 months defined stable Graves' hyperthyroidism. Not enrolled were patients with uncontrolled infection, other autoimmune disease, pregnancy or lactation. Diagnoses were established using clinical symptoms, serum thyroxine and TRAb, thyroid ultrasound and orbital computed tomography. The study's findings and limits: Ophthalmopathy, which appeared later, was predicted by the model a median 6.5 months before onset.

Amplified regions were TCR beta CDR3 sequences from RNA transcripts. A first-round RT-PCR of the TCR CDR3 used the HTBI primer set. Each CDR3 protein is one row after TCRdb ran MiXCR on the multiplex PCR reads. The sample has about 200,000 distinct CDR3 sequences, around 17% seen once. Trimming cost V 8 bases and J 0 bases; bases outside gene matches: 5. CDR1 is SNHLY and CDR2 is FYNNEI in the germline V gene. This CDR3 region has 14 residues. This rearrangement joins TRBV2 to TRBJ1-1, with 8 bases lining up with TRBD1. This clonotype was obtained from a woman aged 45-60 years with Graves' hyperthyroidism. The sequenced sample consisted of blood. This CDR3 is CASGQGGMNTEAFF. The CDR3 nucleotides are TGTGCCAGCGGACAGGGCGGCATGAACACTGAAGCTTTCTTT.